This T cell receptor (beta chain) was obtained from a study of CD8+CD57+ T cells in acquired aplastic anemia. Study findings and constraints: Around 30 sequences, all CD8+ CDR3, were shared between patients and controls. For CD8+ Simpson's diversity, patients and controls showed no significant difference.

Sequencing involved patients with CD8+CD57+ cell expansion previously shown by flow cytometry. Each of the patients presented with severe acquired aplastic anemia. Patients had not yet gotten any therapy when their blood was taken for sampling. Germline-derived CDR1 and CDR2 are DFQATT and SNEGSKA (reference sequence). There are 15 residues in the CDR3. With V trimmed by 0 bases and J by 5 bases, 6 bases remained unmatched. Genomic DNA, the template, was used for profiling of the TCR beta VDJ and CDR3. TCRdb redid the calling of the reads with MiXCR, one entry per CDR3 protein. The sample consists of 150,000 or so distinct CDR3 sequences, approximately 51% of them appearing once. This clonotype has only one observation. The antigen is unknown. A much larger clone lies a single base off, so this may be a read error.

Sequencing was carried out using sorted CD4+, CD8+, or CD8+CD57+ T cells (not recorded which) from PBMCs. V and J are TRBV20-1 and TRBJ2-1; 8 bases align to TRBD1. The TCR was taken from a human donor with aplastic anemia. CDR3 coding DNA: TGCAGTGCTAGAGAAGCAGGGGGCCTCGACAATGAGCAGTTCTTC. It is translated as CSAREAGGLDNEQFF.